A selection of T cell receptor beta chains follows, all from one sample in a study of beta chain features in type 1 diabetes. TCRdb's copy holds only in-frame clones and misses some; the assay was immunoSEQ multiplex PCR. The sample holds about 350,000 clones, around a fifth seen once. The sequenced sample was naive CD4+ T cells from blood. The receptors stem from a woman aged 18-29 years in good health. CDR3s include the opening cysteine and the closing phenylalanine or tryptophan. A D gene is named only where the DNA matches it firmly. Size values are once, few and many counts, or a class for expanded clones, and some rows have none.

abundance: NA
v_gene: TRBV29-1
j_gene: TRBJ1-3
d_gene: TRBD1
CDR3nt: TGCAGCGTCGCCGGGACAGCTAGAAACACCATATATTTT
CDR3aa: CSVAGTARNTIYF

abundance: NA
v_gene: TRBV30
j_gene: TRBJ1-1
d_gene: NA
CDR3nt: TGTGCCTGGAGTGTAAGAGGGTCGATGAACACTGAAGCTTTCTTT
CDR3aa: CAWSVRGSMNTEAFF

abundance: NA
v_gene: TRBV7-2
j_gene: TRBJ2-3
d_gene: TRBD2
CDR3nt: TGTGCCAGCACCCTAGGGAGGGCTGATACGCAGTATTTT
CDR3aa: CASTLGRADTQYF

abundance: few
v_gene: TRBV7-7
j_gene: TRBJ2-1
d_gene: TRBD2
CDR3nt: TGTGCTAGCAGCTTAGGACTAGCGGGTTTCAATGAGCAGTTCTTC
CDR3aa: CASSLGLAGFNEQFF

abundance: few
v_gene: TRBV19
j_gene: TRBJ1-4
d_gene: TRBD1
CDR3nt: TGTGCCAGTAGTTCCCGGGACAGGGAAAAACTGTTTTTT
CDR3aa: CASSSRDREKLFF

abundance: few
v_gene: TRBV2
j_gene: TRBJ2-6
d_gene: TRBD2
CDR3nt: TGTGCCAGCGGGGGGGTTGAATCTGGGGCCAACGTCCTGACTTTC
CDR3aa: CASGGVESGANVLTF

abundance: few
v_gene: TRBV6-5
j_gene: TRBJ2-7
d_gene: NA
CDR3nt: TGTGCCAGCAGTTACTCTCGGACAGCCTACGAGCAGTACTTC
CDR3aa: CASSYSRTAYEQYF

abundance: few
v_gene: TRBV6-6
j_gene: TRBJ2-1
d_gene: NA
CDR3nt: TGTGCCAGCAGTTACTCGGGCGCCCACACGGATGAGCAGTTCTTC
CDR3aa: CASSYSGAHTDEQFF

abundance: NA
v_gene: TRBV9
j_gene: TRBJ1-1
d_gene: TRBD1
CDR3nt: TGTGCCAGCAGCGCTGGACAGGGAGCAACTGAAGCTTTCTTT
CDR3aa: CASSAGQGATEAFF

abundance: few
v_gene: TRBV9
j_gene: TRBJ2-2
d_gene: NA
CDR3nt: TGTGCCAGCAGCCCAGACAGGCTCACCGGGGAGCTGTTTTTT
CDR3aa: CASSPDRLTGELFF